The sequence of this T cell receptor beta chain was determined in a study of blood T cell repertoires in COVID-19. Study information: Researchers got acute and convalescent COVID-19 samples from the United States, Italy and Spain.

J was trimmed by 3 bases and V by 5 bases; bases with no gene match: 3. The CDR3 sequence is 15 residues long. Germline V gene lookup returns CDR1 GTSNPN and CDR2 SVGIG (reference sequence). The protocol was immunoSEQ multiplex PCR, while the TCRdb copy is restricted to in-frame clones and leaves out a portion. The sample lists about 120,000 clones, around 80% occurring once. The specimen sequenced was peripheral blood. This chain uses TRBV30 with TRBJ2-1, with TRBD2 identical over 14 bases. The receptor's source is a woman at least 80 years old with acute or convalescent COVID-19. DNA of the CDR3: TGTGCCTGGGGGACTAGCGGGAGCCTCTACAATGAGCAGTTCTTC. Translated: CAWGTSGSLYNEQFF. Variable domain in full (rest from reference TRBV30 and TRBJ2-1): SQTIHQWPATLVQPVGSPLSLECTVEGTSNPNLYWYRQAAGRGLQLLFYSVGIGQISSEVPQNLSASRPQDRQFILSSKKLLLSDSGFYLCAWGTSGSLYNEQFFGPGTRLTVL.